The 27 T cell receptor beta chains below come from one sample, sequenced in a study of cytomegalovirus exposure and HLA in healthy donors. 60 Vbeta and 13 Jbeta primers were used in PCR. TCRdb's copy holds only in-frame clones and misses some; the assay was immunoSEQ multiplex PCR. This table has roughly 97,000 clones, about 80% appearing once. The sample consisted of PBMCs. The receptors stem from a woman younger than 30 in good health and CMV-seropositive.

The chain carries TRBV30 and TRBJ2-3; the match to TRBD1 covers 9 bases. J gave up 2 bases and V 2 bases, and 5 bases lay outside the gene matches. Germline V lookup: CDR1 GTSNPN, CDR2 SVGIG (reference sequence). This CDR3 comprises 15 residues. The CDR3 protein is CAWSPGQGYTDTQYF. In DNA, the CDR3 is TGTGCCTGGAGTCCGGGACAGGGATACACAGATACGCAGTATTTT.

This chain uses TRBV13 with TRBJ2-1, with D possibly being TRBD2 (6 bases). The V end lost 4 bases, the J end lost 3 bases, and 13 bases lay between the germline ends. In germline, CDR1 is PRHDT, CDR2 FYEKMQ (reference sequence). The CDR3 is made up of 15 amino acids. This CDR3 is CASSSAGRGYNEQFF. Here the CDR3 DNA reads TGTGCCAGCAGCTCCGCCGGGAGAGGCTACAATGAGCAGTTCTTC.

The CDR3 coding sequence is TGTGCCAGCAGTGAAAGGACAGGGGACTATGGCTACACCTTC. It codes for CASSERTGDYGYTF. The chain joins TRBV2 to TRBJ1-2, with 9 bases fitting TRBD1. J gave up 3 bases and V 2 bases, and 1 base lay outside the gene matches. Germline assignment: CDR1 SNHLY and CDR2 FYNNEI. This CDR3 comprises 14 residues.

This clone was seen more than once but under ten times. The chain employs TRBV11-3 and TRBJ1-1; no firm D call. Germline V CDR1 and CDR2: SGHNT, YENEEA. Deletions cut 5 bases from V and 1 base from J, with 5 bases between. The CDR3 contains 12 residues. CDR3 bases: TGTGCCAGCAGCAAACAGAACACTGAAGCTTTCTTT. Translation: CASSKQNTEAFF.

This sequence joins TRBV6-1 and TRBJ1-2; no definite D call. CDR1 is MNHNS and CDR2 is SASEGT in the germline V gene. This CDR3 is 14 amino acids long. V lost 5 bases to trimming and J lost 6 bases, with 16 bases between them. In DNA form, the CDR3 reads TGTGCCAGCAGTTCTTCTGCCCGACGGGATGGCTACACCTTC. Its protein is CASSSSARRDGYTF.

The chain is built from TRBV19 and TRBJ2-1, with 7 bases identical to TRBD2. J lost 3 bases, V lost 7 bases, and 3 bases had no gene match. The CDR3 length is 13 residues. The germline V gene has CDR1 LNHDA and CDR2 SQIVND (reference sequence). CDR3 coding DNA: TGTGCCAGTATAGCTAGCGGCTACAATGAGCAGTTCTTC. Encoded protein: CASIASGYNEQFF.

The CDR3 protein is CASRPGRSNQPQHF. The CDR3 DNA follows: TGTGCCAGCAGACCAGGAAGGAGCAATCAGCCCCAGCATTTT. The chain recombines TRBV6-1 with TRBJ1-5; D is unclear. Germline V gene lookup returns CDR1 MNHNS and CDR2 SASEGT. The CDR3 contains 14 residues. V dropped 6 bases and J dropped 1 base, with 10 bases sitting between them.

The V call is TRBV28, the J call TRBJ1-1, with no clear D. The CDR3 has 13 residues. CDR1 is MDHEN and CDR2 is SYDVKM in the germline V gene. V was shortened by 6 bases and J by 1 base, with 9 bases between the two germline ends. DNA of the CDR3: TGTGCCAGCAGGTCACACGAGAACACTGAAGCTTTCTTT. As protein: CASRSHENTEAFF.

The rearrangement joins TRBV5-6 to TRBJ2-4; 7 bases map to TRBD1. This CDR3 spans 16 amino acids. V gave up 3 bases and J gave up 2 bases; unmatched junction bases: 8. CDR1 is SGHDT, CDR2 YYEEEE, per germline. CDR3 sequence: CASSWGTVGTKNIQYF. The CDR3 DNA is TGTGCCAGCAGCTGGGGGACAGTTGGGACCAAAAACATTCAGTACTTC. Variable domain in full (rest from reference TRBV5-6 and TRBJ2-4): DAGVTQSPTHLIKTRGQQVTLRCSPKSGHDTVSWYQQALGQGPQFIFQYYEEEERQRGNFPDRFSGHQFPNYSSELNVNALLLGDSALYLCASSWGTVGTKNIQYFGAGTRLSVL.

The rearrangement uses TRBV9 and TRBJ1-1, with 7 positions matching TRBD1. With 2 bases clipped from V and 5 bases from J, the junction kept 6 bases outside the gene matches. Per the germline V gene, CDR1 is SGDLS and CDR2 is YYNGEE. This CDR3 contains 14 residues. In DNA, the CDR3 is TGTGCCAGCAGCGTCGCAGGGGGTATGACTGAAGCTTTCTTT. Amino acids: CASSVAGGMTEAFF. The entire variable domain, with the rest obtained from reference TRBV9 and TRBJ1-1, is as follows: DSGVTQTPKHLITATGQRVTLRCSPRSGDLSVYWYQQSLDQGLQFLIQYYNGEERAKGNILERFSAQQFPDLHSELNLSSLELGDSALYFCASSVAGGMTEAFFGQGTRLTVV.

This sequence joins TRBV11-2 and TRBJ1-1; no clear D gene. The germline CDR1 and CDR2 sequences are SGHAT and FQNNGV. The CDR3 sequence is 12 residues long. Trimming shortened V by 6 bases and J by 5 bases, and 10 bases separated the two germline ends. The CDR3 is CASSSGGTEAFF. The CDR3 bases are TGTGCCAGCAGTTCCGGAGGGACTGAAGCTTTCTTT.

As to this clone: The germline gene is not matched at one end of the junction; a read error may be the cause. The CDR3 DNA reads as TGCCGCAACATCGGGACAGCTATTAAGCAGTTCTTC. Residues: CRNIGTAIKQFF. The chain uses TRBV6-5 and TRBJ2-1; TRBD1 agrees at 7 bases. The CDR3 length is 12 residues. CDR1 is MNHEY, CDR2 SVGAGI, per germline.

The chain combines TRBV7-2 with TRBJ2-2, with a tentative D call TRBD1 (6 bases). The CDR3 covers 15 residues. Germline CDR1 SGHTA, CDR2 FQGNSA. Trimming pared 6 bases from V and 5 bases from J, leaving 16 bases between. The CDR3 DNA sequence: TGTGCCAGCAGTTCCTCAGGGGCCGGGACCGGGGAGCTGTTTTTT. Protein sequence: CASSSSGAGTGELFF.

This clone was seen once. Here the CDR3 DNA reads TGTGCCAGCAGTGTTCCCCCGGGCAGGGTAGTAGGCGGCTACACCTTC. This codes for CASSVPPGRVVGGYTF. The rearrangement links TRBV2 to TRBJ1-2; D may be TRBD1 (5 bases). Trimming removed 4 bases at V and 8 bases at J, with 23 bases between. This CDR3 comprises 16 residues. Germline V CDR1 and CDR2: SNHLY, FYNNEI.

This chain connects TRBV6-1 to TRBJ2-4; a weak D match, TRBD2 (5 bases). Germline CDR1 reads MNHNS; CDR2 reads SASEGT. The CDR3 has 13 residues. V gave up 8 bases and J gave up 3 bases, with 11 bases separating them. CDR3 region: CASEEGNKNIQYF. Written as DNA, the CDR3 is TGTGCCAGCGAAGAGGGAAACAAAAACATTCAGTACTTC.

This chain connects TRBV28 to TRBJ2-7; 10 positions match TRBD2. Germline V gene sequence: CDR1 MDHEN, CDR2 SYDVKM. Trimming took 3 bases from V and 2 from J; bases not matched to a gene: 7. The CDR3 is 16 residues long. The CDR3 coding sequence is TGTGCCAGCAGTTTGGTTTGGACTAGCGGCACCTACGAGCAGTACTTC. Translation gives CASSLVWTSGTYEQYF. The entire variable domain, with the rest obtained from reference TRBV28 and TRBJ2-7, is as follows: DVKVTQSSRYLVKRTGEKVFLECVQDMDHENMFWYRQDPGLGLRLIYFSYDVKMKEKGDIPEGYSVSREKKERFSLILESASTNQTSMYLCASSLVWTSGTYEQYFGPGTRLTVT.

The chain links TRBV30 to TRBJ1-1; possibly TRBD1 for D (5 bases). The germline CDR1 and CDR2 sequences are GTSNPN and SVGIG (reference sequence). The CDR3 spans 12 residues. The V gene lost 4 bases and the J gene lost 6 bases, with 12 bases spanning the gap. CDR3 sequence: CAWISGFAEAFF. CDR3 coding DNA: TGTGCCTGGATATCAGGGTTTGCTGAAGCTTTCTTT.

J is TRBJ1-1 and V is TRBV6-1; D uncertain. The CDR3 consists of 15 residues. The germline V gene encodes CDR1 MNHNS and CDR2 SASEGT. Trimming stripped 2 bases from V and 0 bases from J, with 10 bases between. This CDR3 reads CASSEHSFMNTEAFF. CDR3 nucleotide sequence: TGTGCCAGCAGTGAACACAGCTTCATGAACACTGAAGCTTTCTTT.

This clone showed up just a few times. The J gene is TRBJ2-7, the V gene TRBV2; 11 bases line up with TRBD1. The CDR3 covers 13 residues. Germline V lookup: CDR1 SNHLY, CDR2 FYNNEI. Trimming cost V 6 bases and J 7 bases; bases outside gene matches: 5. CDR3 protein: CASSAGTGGEQYF. CDR3 coding DNA: TGTGCCAGCAGCGCTGGGACAGGGGGTGAGCAGTACTTC.

This chain links TRBV28 with TRBJ1-1; unclear D gene. This CDR3 is built from 13 residues. Germline lookup yields CDR1 MDHEN and CDR2 SYDVKM. The ends were cut back, 2 bases at V and 6 bases at J, with 10 bases in the middle. CDR3 residues: CASSLGPYSEAFF. The DNA for the CDR3 is TGTGCCAGCAGTTTAGGGCCCTATTCTGAAGCTTTCTTT.

This clone was recorded once. The chain uses TRBV18 and TRBJ1-2; D possibly corresponds to TRBD1 (5 bases). The germline gives CDR1 KGHSH, CDR2 LQKENI. This CDR3 comprises 13 residues. V gave up 4 bases and J gave up 5 bases, with 11 bases separating them. CDR3 loop: CASSLGQEYGYTF. CDR3 coding DNA: TGTGCCAGCTCACTCGGACAAGAGTATGGCTACACCTTC.

The CDR3 loop is CASSLAGSGNTIYF. The CDR3 bases are TGTGCCAGCAGTTTGGCGGGCTCTGGAAACACCATATATTTT. The V and J genes are TRBV28 and TRBJ1-3; the D is unclear. Germline values: CDR1 MDHEN, CDR2 SYDVKM. The germline V and J ends were trimmed by 3 bases and 0 bases, with 6 bases remaining between them. This CDR3 has 14 residues.

In this sample, this clone turned up a few times. This chain joins TRBV28 and TRBJ2-6; possible D gene TRBD2, 5 bases. V lost 6 bases and J lost 4, with 13 bases in between. The CDR3 runs 15 residues. The germline CDR1 and CDR2 sequences are MDHEN and SYDVKM. The CDR3 DNA follows: TGTGCCAGCAGCCACGAGGGTTCCGGGGCCAACGTCCTGACTTTC. Translated, it gives CASSHEGSGANVLTF.

The genes are TRBV6-1 and TRBJ2-5; 10 nucleotides align to TRBD2. Trimming cost V 7 bases and J 5 bases; bases outside gene matches: 7. Germline lookup yields CDR1 MNHNS and CDR2 SASEGT. CDR3 length: 14 residues. CDR3: CASILLAGLETQYF. The CDR3 nucleotides read TGTGCCAGCATTTTACTAGCGGGACTGGAGACCCAGTACTTC.

A few counts support this clone. The CDR3 region is CAISAFITSGRDEQFF. In DNA form, the CDR3 reads TGTGCCATCAGTGCTTTTATCACTAGCGGGAGGGATGAGCAGTTCTTC. The V call is TRBV10-3, the J call TRBJ2-1, with 13 bases identical to TRBD2. CDR1 and CDR2 (germline): ENHRY, SYGVKD. Trimming at V came to 4 bases and at J to 8 bases, leaving 8 bases not matched to a gene. This CDR3 is 16 amino acids long.

Regarding this clone: One junction end disagrees with the germline gene, perhaps due to a read error. The chain recombines TRBV15 with TRBJ1-2; 8 bases align to TRBD1. Germline V CDR1 and CDR2: LNHNV, YYDKDF (reference sequence). The CDR3 consists of 17 residues. The chain's CDR3 is CATSGDFRDRSNYGYTF. In nucleotides, the CDR3 is TGTGCCACCAGCGGAGACTTCCGGGACAGGTCTAACTATGGCTACACCTTC.

The chain couples TRBV4-2 to TRBJ2-2; no clear D. The CDR3 spans 13 residues. CDR1 is LGHNA and CDR2 is YNFKEQ in the germline V gene. V dropped 5 bases and J dropped 6 bases, with 10 bases sitting between them. The CDR3 is CASSDGPSGELFF. DNA of the CDR3: TGTGCCAGCAGCGATGGCCCATCCGGGGAGCTGTTTTTT.